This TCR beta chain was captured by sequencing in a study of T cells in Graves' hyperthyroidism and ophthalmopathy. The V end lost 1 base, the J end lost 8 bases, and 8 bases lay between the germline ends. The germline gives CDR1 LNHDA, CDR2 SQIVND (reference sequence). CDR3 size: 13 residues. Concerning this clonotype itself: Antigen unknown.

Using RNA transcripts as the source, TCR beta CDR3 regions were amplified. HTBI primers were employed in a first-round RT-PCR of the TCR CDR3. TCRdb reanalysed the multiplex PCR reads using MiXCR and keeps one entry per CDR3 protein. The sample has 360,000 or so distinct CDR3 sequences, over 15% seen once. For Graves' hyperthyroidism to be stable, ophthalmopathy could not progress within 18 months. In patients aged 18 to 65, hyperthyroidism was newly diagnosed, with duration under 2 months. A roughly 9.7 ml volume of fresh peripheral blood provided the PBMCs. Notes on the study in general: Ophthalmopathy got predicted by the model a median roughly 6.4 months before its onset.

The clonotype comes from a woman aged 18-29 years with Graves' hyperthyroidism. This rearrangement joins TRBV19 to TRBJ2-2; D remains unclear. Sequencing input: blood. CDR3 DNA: TGTGCCAGTAGTATAGGGCGAAAAGGGGAGCTGTTTTTT. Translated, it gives CASSIGRKGELFF. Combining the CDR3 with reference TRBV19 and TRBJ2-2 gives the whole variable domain DGGITQSPKYLFRKEGQNVTLSCEQNLNHDAMYWYRQDPGQGLRLIYYSQIVNDFQKGDIAEGYSVSREKKESFPLTVTSAQKNPTAFYLCASSIGRKGELFFGEGSRLTVL.